This T cell receptor beta chain is drawn from a study of T cells in Graves' hyperthyroidism and ophthalmopathy. Regarding the study as a whole: A model of 13 V-J pairs discriminated ophthalmopathy from stable hyperthyroidism.

Amplification of TCR beta CDR3 regions used RNA as the template. HTBI primers were used for first-round RT-PCR of the TCR CDR3. TCRdb analysed the multiplex PCR reads with MiXCR anew, one entry per CDR3 protein. The sample lists 600,000 to 750,000 distinct CDR3 sequences, 17% seen once, with 15% to 17% in the top ten. Each diagnosis was grounded in clinical symptoms, serum thyroxine and TRAb, thyroid ultrasound, and orbital computed tomography. As regards this clonotype: Its antigen is unidentified.

V was clipped by 4 bases and J by 8 bases; unmatched bases: 5. Germline CDR1 reads LGHDT; CDR2 reads YNNKEL (reference sequence). This CDR3 contains 12 residues. The rearrangement links TRBV3-1 to TRBJ2-7; 7 bases align to TRBD1. Sequencing input: blood. The TCR sequence derives from a man aged 50-60 years with Graves' hyperthyroidism. The chain's CDR3 is CASSPTGAQQYF. The CDR3 region has the DNA TGTGCCAGCAGCCCCACAGGGGCTCAGCAGTACTTC.